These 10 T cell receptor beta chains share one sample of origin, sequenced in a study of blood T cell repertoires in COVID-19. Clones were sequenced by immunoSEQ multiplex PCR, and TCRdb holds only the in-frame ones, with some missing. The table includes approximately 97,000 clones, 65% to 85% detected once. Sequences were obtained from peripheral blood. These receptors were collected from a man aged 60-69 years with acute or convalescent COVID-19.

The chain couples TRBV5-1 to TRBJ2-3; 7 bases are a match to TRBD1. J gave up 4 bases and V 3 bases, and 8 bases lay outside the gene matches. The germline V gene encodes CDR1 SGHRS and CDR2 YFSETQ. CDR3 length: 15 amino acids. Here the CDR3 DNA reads TGCGCCAGCAGCTACTGGGACAGTCAAGCAGATACGCAGTATTTT. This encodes CASSYWDSQADTQYF.

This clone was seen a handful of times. The CDR3: CASSEIAGGTYEQYF. CDR3 in DNA: TGCGCCAGCAGTGAAATAGCGGGAGGTACCTACGAGCAGTACTTC. The chain links TRBV10-1 to TRBJ2-7, with 10 bases fitting TRBD2. The CDR3 runs 15 residues. The V gene end was trimmed by 3 bases and the J gene end by 2 bases; junction bases not matched to a gene: 4. CDR1 WNHNN and CDR2 SYGVQD come from the germline V gene (reference sequence).

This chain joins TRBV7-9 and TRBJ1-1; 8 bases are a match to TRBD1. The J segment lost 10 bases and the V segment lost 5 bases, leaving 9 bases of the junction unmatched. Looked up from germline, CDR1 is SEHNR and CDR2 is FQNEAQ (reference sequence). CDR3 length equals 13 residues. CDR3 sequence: CASSPGQGLGAFF. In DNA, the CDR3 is TGTGCCAGCAGCCCCGGACAGGGACTGGGAGCTTTCTTT. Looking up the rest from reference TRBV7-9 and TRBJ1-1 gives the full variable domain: DTGVSQNPRHKITKRGQNVTFRCDPISEHNRLYWYRQTLGQGPEFLTYFQNEAQLEKSRLLSDRFSAERPKGSFSTLEIQRTEQGDSAMYLCASSPGQGLGAFFGQGTRLTVV.

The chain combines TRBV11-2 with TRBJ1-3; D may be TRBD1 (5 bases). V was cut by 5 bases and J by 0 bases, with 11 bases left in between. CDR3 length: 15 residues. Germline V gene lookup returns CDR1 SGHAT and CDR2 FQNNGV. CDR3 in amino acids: CASSPDSYSGNTIYF. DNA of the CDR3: TGTGCCAGCAGCCCTGACAGCTACTCTGGAAACACCATATATTTT.

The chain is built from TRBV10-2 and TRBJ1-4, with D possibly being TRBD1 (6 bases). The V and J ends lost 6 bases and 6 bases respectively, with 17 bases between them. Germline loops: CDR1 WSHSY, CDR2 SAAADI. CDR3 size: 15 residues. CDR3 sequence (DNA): TGCGCCAGCAGGGGGACATTCGCCGGGGATGAAAAACTGTTTTTT. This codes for CASRGTFAGDEKLFF.

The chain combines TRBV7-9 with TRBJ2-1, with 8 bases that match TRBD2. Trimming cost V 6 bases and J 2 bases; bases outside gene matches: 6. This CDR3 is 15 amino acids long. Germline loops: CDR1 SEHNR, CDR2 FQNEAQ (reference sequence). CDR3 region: CASSITSGAYNEQFF. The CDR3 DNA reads TGTGCCAGCAGTATAACTAGCGGAGCCTACAATGAGCAGTTCTTC.

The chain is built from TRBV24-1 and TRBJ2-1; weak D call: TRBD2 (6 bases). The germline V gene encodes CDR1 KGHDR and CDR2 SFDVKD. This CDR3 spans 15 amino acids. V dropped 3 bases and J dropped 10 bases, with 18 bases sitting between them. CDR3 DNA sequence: TGTGCCACCAGTGATCCTGAAACCACTAGCCGAGAGCAGTTCTTC. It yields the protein CATSDPETTSREQFF.

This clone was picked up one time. DNA of the CDR3: TGTGCCAGCAGCTTAGCGGGACAGGGGTGGGCAGATACGCAGTATTTT. Amino acids: CASSLAGQGWADTQYF. The V gene is TRBV7-2, the J gene TRBJ2-3; TRBD1 agrees at 10 bases. This CDR3 comprises 16 residues. J gave up 4 bases and V 0 bases, and 4 bases lay outside the gene matches. Germline V CDR1 and CDR2: SGHTA, FQGNSA.

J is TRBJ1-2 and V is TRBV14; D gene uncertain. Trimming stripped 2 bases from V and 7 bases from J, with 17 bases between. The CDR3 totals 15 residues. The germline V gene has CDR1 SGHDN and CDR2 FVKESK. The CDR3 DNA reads TGTGCCAGCAGCCAAAGGCTATCCCCAACTAGTGGCTACACCTTC. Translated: CASSQRLSPTSGYTF.

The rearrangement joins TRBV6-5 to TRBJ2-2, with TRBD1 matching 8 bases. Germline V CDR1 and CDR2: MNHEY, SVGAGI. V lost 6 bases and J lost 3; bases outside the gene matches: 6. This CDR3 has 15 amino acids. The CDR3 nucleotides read TGTGCCAGCAGCAGGACAGGGTACTACACCGGGGAGCTGTTTTTT. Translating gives CASSRTGYYTGELFF.